This entry is about one T cell receptor beta chain. The sample belongs to a study of shared clonotypes between healthy human individuals. TCRdb's copy holds only in-frame clones and misses some; the assay was immunoSEQ multiplex PCR. The sample has about a million clones, 70% to 80% seen once. This sequence originates from a man younger than 35 in good health. Some clones in this sample may be carry-over from other donors' samples. The material sequenced was memory CD4+ T cells from PBMCs. Specified subset: CD45RA-negative fraction.

Here the CDR3 reads CASSVAGRGRGVQETQYF. The CDR3 nucleotides are TGTGCCAGCAGCGTAGCGGGCAGGGGGCGCGGTGTACAAGAGACCCAGTACTTC. The V and J genes are TRBV9 and TRBJ2-5; TRBD1 matches 8 bases. This CDR3 region has 18 residues. Germline trimming cut 0 bases from V and 2 bases from J; bases unmatched to any gene: 12. Germline V gene lookup returns CDR1 SGDLS and CDR2 YYNGEE.